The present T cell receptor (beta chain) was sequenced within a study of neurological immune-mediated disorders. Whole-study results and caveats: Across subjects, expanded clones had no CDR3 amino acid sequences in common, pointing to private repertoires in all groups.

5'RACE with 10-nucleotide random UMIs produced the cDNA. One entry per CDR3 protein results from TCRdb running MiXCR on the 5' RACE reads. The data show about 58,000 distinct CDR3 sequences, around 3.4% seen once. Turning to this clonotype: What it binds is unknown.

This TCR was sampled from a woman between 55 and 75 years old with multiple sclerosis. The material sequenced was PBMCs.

CDR3 protein: CSVEDTVSYGYTF. In nucleotides, the CDR3 is TGCAGCGTTGAAGACACAGTGAGCTATGGCTACACCTTC. This rearrangement joins TRBV29-1 to TRBJ1-2; no clear D. The CDR3 contains 13 residues. Per germline, CDR1 SQVTM and CDR2 ANQGSEA. Trimming removed 0 bases at V and 4 bases at J, with 9 bases between.